This T cell receptor (beta chain) was documented in a study of blood T cell repertoires in COVID-19. Using immunoSEQ multiplex PCR, the repertoire was profiled, and TCRdb retains in-frame clones only, with some absent. The sample lists roughly 40,000 clones; roughly 70% were seen once. This CDR3 has 15 residues. CDR1 is SGHDT, CDR2 YYEEEE, per germline. V was pared by 5 bases and J by 4 bases, with 9 bases of the junction left unmatched. This sequence joins TRBV5-6 and TRBJ2-1; 7 nucleotides match TRBD2. The receptor was derived from an elderly man with acute or convalescent COVID-19. Specimen: peripheral blood. The CDR3 DNA follows: TGTGCCAGCAGGATGGGCGGGAGAACGTACAATGAGCAGTTCTTC. It is translated as CASRMGGRTYNEQFF.